This T cell receptor beta chain was recorded in a study of shared clonotypes between healthy human individuals. Findings and limits, study-wide: Tissue TCR repertoires likely differ from these blood-only repertoires. Clonotype sharing across several donors was observed for roughly 5% of naive CD4 clonotypes.

V lost 4 bases to trimming and J lost 6 bases; unmatched junction nucleotides: 9. Germline-derived CDR1 and CDR2 are SGDLS and YYNGEE. The CDR3 sequence is 16 residues long. A note on this clone: Its specificity is not known.

Several immunoSEQ 96-well plates shared each subset's DNA, each plate a replicate. The table came from immunoSEQ multiplex PCR; TCRdb's copy has only in-frame clones and leaves some out. The sample shows about 2 million clones, approximately 94% of them seen only once. Naive CD8 cells comprised CD45RO-negative, CCR7-positively selected cells, excluding terminally differentiated effector memory CD45RA+ cells. The chain uses TRBV9 and TRBJ2-7, with TRBD2 matching over 14 bases. The TCR was taken from a young man in good health. The sequencing sample was made of naive CD8+ T cells sorted from blood. The CDR3 DNA reads as TGTGCCAGCAGCCCCTGGACTAGCGGGAGGCGAGGCGAGCAGTACTTC. This translates into CASSPWTSGRRGEQYF. Using reference TRBV9 and TRBJ2-7 for the parts outside the CDR3, the full variable domain is DSGVTQTPKHLITATGQRVTLRCSPRSGDLSVYWYQQSLDQGLQFLIQYYNGEERAKGNILERFSAQQFPDLHSELNLSSLELGDSALYFCASSPWTSGRRGEQYFGPGTRLTVT.